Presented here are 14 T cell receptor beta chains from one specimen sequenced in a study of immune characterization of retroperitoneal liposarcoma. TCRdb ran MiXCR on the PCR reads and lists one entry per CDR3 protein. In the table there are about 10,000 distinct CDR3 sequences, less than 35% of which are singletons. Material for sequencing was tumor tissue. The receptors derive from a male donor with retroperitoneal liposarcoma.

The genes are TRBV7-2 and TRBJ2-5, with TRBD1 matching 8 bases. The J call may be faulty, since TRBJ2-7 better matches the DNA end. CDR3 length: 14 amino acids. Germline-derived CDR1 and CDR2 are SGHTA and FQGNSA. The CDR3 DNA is TGTGCCACCAACGCCAATCAGGGGGCTTACGAGCAGTACTTC. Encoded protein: CATNANQGAYEQYF.

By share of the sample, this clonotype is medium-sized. The CDR3 DNA reads TGTGCCAGCAGCGGCGGGATCCACAGCACAGATACGCAGTATTTT. This sequence encodes CASSGGIHSTDTQYF. The rearrangement links TRBV6-1 to TRBJ2-3, with a possible D match to TRBD2 (6 bases). Between the trimmed V and J ends, which lost 6 bases and 0 bases, there was a span of 13 bases. Germline V lookup: CDR1 MNHNS, CDR2 SASEGT. The CDR3 extends over 15 amino acids.

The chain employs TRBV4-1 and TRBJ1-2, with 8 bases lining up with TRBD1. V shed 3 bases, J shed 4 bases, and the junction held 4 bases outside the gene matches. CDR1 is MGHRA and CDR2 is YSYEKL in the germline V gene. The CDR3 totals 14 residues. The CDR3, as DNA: TGCGCCAGCAGCCAGGCAACAGGGGGCTATGGCTACACCTTC. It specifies CASSQATGGYGYTF.

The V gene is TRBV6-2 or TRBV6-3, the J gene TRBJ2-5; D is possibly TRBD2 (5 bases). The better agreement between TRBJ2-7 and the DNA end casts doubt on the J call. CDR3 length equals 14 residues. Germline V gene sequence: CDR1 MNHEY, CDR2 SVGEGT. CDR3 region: CASTSSGGPYEQYF. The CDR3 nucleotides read TGTGCCAGCACAAGCAGCGGAGGTCCTTACGAGCAGTACTTC.

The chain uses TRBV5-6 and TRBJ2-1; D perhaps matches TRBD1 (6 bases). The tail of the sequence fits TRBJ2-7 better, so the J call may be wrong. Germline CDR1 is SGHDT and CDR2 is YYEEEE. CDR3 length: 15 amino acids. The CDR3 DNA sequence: TGTGCCAGCAGCTTGGAGGGCCAGGGGTACAATGAGCAGTACTTC. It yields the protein CASSLEGQGYNEQYF.

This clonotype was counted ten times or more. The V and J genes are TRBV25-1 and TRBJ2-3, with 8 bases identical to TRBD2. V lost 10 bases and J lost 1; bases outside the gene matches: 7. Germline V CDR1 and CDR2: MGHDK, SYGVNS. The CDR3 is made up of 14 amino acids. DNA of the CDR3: TGTGCCACCCGGGGGGGGGTGGGCACAGATACGCAGTATTTT. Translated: CATRGGVGTDTQYF.

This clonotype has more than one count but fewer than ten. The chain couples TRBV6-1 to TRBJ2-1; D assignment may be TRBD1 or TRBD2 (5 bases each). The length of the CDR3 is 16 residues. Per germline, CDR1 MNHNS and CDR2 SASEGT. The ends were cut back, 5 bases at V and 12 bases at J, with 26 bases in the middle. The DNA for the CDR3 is TGTGCCAGCAGTTTAAATAGTCCGGGACCAACAATGACGCAGTTCTTC. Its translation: CASSLNSPGPTMTQFF.

In nucleotides, the CDR3 is TGCGCCAGCAGCGATAGGACTGGACAAGAGACCCAGTTCTTC. It specifies CASSDRTGQETQFF. V is TRBV10-1 and J is TRBJ2-5, with D tentatively TRBD1 or TRBD2 (5 bases each). The J call is doubtful: the DNA matches TRBJ2-1 better. Germline V gives CDR1 WNHNN, CDR2 SYGVQD (reference sequence). This CDR3 spans 14 amino acids.

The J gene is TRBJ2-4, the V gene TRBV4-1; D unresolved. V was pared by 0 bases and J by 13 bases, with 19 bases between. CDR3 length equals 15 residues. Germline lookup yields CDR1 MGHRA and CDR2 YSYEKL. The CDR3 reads CASSQDAPAYNEQYF. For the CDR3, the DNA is TGCGCCAGCAGCCAAGATGCACCCGCATACAATGAGCAGTACTTC.

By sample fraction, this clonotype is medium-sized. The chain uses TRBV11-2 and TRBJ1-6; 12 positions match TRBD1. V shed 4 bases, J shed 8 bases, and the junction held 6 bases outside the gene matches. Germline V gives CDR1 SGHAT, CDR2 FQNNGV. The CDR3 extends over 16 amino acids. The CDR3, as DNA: TGTGCCAGCAGCTCCGGGACAGGGGGCTACTATTCACCCCTCCACTTT. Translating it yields CASSSGTGGYYSPLHF.

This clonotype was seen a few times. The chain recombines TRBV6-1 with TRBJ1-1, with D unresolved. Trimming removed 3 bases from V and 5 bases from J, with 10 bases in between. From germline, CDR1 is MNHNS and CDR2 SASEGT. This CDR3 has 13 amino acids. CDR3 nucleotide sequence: TGTGCCAGCAGTGAGGCTGCAGTGACTGAAGCTTTCTTT. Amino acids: CASSEAAVTEAFF.

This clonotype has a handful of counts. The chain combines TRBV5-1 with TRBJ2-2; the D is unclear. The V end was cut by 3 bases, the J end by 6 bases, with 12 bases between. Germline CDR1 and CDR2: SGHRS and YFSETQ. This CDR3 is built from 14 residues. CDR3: CASSYRPSSGELFF. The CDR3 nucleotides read TGCGCCAGCAGCTATCGACCCTCCTCCGGGGAGCTGTTTTTT.

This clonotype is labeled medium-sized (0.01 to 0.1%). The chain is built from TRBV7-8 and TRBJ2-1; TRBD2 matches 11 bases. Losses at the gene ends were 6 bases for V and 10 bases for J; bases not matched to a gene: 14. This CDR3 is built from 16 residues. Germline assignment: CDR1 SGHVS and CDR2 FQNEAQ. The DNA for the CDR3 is TGTGCCAGCAGGATGTACACTAGCGGGAGAATCTACGAGCAGTTCTTC. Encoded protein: CASRMYTSGRIYEQFF.

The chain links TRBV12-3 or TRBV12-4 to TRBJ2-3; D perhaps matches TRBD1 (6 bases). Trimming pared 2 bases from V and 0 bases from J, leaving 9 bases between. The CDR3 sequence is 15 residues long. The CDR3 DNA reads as TGTGCCAGCAGTTTACAGGGGTCTAGCACAGATACGCAGTATTTT. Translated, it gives CASSLQGSSTDTQYF.